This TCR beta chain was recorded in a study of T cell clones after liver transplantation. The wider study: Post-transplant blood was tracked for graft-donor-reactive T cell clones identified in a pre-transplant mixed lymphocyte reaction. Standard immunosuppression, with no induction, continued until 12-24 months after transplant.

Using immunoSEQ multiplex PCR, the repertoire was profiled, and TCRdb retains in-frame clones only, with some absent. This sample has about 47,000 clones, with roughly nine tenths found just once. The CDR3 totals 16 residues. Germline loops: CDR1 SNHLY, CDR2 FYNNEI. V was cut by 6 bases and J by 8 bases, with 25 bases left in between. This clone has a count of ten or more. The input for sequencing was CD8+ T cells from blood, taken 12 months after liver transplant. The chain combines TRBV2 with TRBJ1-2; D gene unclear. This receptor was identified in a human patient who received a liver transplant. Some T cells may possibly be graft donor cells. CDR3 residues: CASSLAYSGGDSGYTF. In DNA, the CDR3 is TGTGCCAGCAGCTTAGCTTACAGCGGAGGAGACTCCGGCTACACCTTC.